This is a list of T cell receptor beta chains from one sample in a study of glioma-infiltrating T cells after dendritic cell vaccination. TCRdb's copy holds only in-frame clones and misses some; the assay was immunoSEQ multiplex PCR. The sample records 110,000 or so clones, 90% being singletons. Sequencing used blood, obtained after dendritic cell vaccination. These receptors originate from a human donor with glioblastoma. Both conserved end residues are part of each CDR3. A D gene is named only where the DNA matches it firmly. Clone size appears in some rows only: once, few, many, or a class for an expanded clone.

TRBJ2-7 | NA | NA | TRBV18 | TGTGCCAGCTCACCACCGCGGGGAGATACCTACGAGCAGTACTTC | CASSPPRGDTYEQYF
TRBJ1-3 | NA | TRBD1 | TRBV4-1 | TGCGCCAGCAGCTACCCGGGACAGCACTCTGGAAACACCATATATTTT | CASSYPGQHSGNTIYF
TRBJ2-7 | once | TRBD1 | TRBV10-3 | TGTGCCAGCCGGGACAGCCCCTACGAGCAGTACTTC | CASRDSPYEQYF
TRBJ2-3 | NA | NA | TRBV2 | TGTGCCAGCAGGCGGGATAGTGGAGATACGCAGTATTTT | CASRRDSGDTQYF
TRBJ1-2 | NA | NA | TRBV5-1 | TGCGCCAGCAGCTTGCAAGGACAGCTTGACTACACCTTC | CASSLQGQLDYTF
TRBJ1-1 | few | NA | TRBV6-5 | TGTGCCAGCAGGTATCACACTGAAGCTTTCTTT | CASRYHTEAFF
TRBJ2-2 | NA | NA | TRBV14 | TGTGCCAGCAGCCACGGTCTCACGAACACCGGGGAGCTGTTTTTT | CASSHGLTNTGELFF
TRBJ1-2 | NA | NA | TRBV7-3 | TGTGCCAGCAGCGGAAGGGGTGGATATGGCTACACCTTC | CASSGRGGYGYTF
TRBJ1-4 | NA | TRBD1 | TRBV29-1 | TGCAGCGTTGAGGGACAGGCTACTAATGAAAAACTGTTTTTT | CSVEGQATNEKLFF
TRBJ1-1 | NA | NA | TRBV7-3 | TGTGCCAGCAGCTTTGACGGGGAAAGGAGCACTGAAGCTTTCTTT | CASSFDGERSTEAFF
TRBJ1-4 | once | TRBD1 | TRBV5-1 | TGCGCCAGCAGCTTGGCCGGGACAGGAAATAATGAAAAACTGTTTTTT | CASSLAGTGNNEKLFF
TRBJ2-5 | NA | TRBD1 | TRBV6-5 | TGTGCCAGCAGTCGAGACAGGGGGAGGGGGACCCAGTACTTC | CASSRDRGRGTQYF
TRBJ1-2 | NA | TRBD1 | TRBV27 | TGTGCCAGCAGTTTGACAGGGGGCTATGGCTACACCTTC | CASSLTGGYGYTF
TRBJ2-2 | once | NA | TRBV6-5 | TGTGCCAGCAGTTATCTCGGGGTAGCCGGCAAGGGGGAGCTGTTTTTT | CASSYLGVAGKGELFF
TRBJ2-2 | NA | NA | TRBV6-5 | TGTGCCAGCAGTATCAAACAGGGGGGGACCGGGGAGCTGTTTTTT | CASSIKQGGTGELFF
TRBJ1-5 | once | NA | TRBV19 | TGTGCCAGTAGTAGGGCAAGTGATAAAGGACAGCCCCAGCATTTT | CASSRASDKGQPQHF
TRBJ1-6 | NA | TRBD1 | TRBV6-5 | TGTGCCAGCAGTTGGACAGGGTATAATTCCCCCCTCCACTTT | CASSWTGYNSPLHF
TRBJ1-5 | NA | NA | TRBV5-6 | TGTGCCAGCAGCTTGGGCGGGTATAGCAATCAGCCCCAGCATTTT | CASSLGGYSNQPQHF
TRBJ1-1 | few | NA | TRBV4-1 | TGCGCCAGCAGCCCAAACCGGGCCAGGGGATGGGCTGAAGCTTTCTTT | CASSPNRARGWAEAFF
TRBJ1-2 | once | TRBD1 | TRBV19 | TGTGCCAGTAGTATCAGGGGGGACGGCTACACCTTC | CASSIRGDGYTF
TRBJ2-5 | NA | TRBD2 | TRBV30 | TGTGCCTGGAGAGGGTACATGACTAGCGGGGCGATGAGGTTTCAAGAGACCCAGTACTTC | CAWRGYMTSGAMRFQETQYF
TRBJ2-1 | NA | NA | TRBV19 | TGTGCCAGTAGTATAGTTAGGGGCGATGAGCAGTTCTTC | CASSIVRGDEQFF
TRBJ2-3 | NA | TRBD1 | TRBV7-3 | TGTGCCAGCAGCTTGGACAGGTACACAGATACGCAGTATTTT | CASSLDRYTDTQYF
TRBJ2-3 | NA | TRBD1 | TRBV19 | TGTGCCAGTAGTATGCGTTGGGACAGGAGCACAGATACGCAGTATTTT | CASSMRWDRSTDTQYF
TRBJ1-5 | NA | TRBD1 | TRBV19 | TGTGCCAGTAGTATCCGAGGGGACAGTCGGTACAATCAGCCCCAGCATTTT | CASSIRGDSRYNQPQHF
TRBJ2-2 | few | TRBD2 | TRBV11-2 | TGTGCCAGCAGCCTTCAGGGTAGCGGGAGTTGGAGCGGGGAGCTGTTTTTT | CASSLQGSGSWSGELFF
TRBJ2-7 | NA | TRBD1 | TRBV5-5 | TGTGCCAGCAGCTTGGGACAGGGAAGCTACGAGCAGTACTTC | CASSLGQGSYEQYF
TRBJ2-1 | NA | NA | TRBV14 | TGTGCCAGCAGCCAAGATCTGAATAGTTATGAGCAGTTCTTC | CASSQDLNSYEQFF
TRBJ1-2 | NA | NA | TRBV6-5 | TGTGCCAGCAGGTCCAAAACAGAATATGGCTACACCTTC | CASRSKTEYGYTF
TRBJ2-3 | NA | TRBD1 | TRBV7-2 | TGTGCCAGCAGTCGTACAGGGGGCTCGGTAGATACGCAGTATTTT | CASSRTGGSVDTQYF
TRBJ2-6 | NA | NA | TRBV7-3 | TGTGCCAGCAGCTTAAGCAGCGTCTCTGGGGCCAACGTCCTGACTTTC | CASSLSSVSGANVLTF
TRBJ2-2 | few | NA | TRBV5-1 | TGCGCCAGCAGTACCCTAGGGAACACCGGGGAGCTGTTTTTT | CASSTLGNTGELFF
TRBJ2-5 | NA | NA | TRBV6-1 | TGTGCCAGCATCTCCAGGGGAAGGGAGACCCAGTACTTC | CASISRGRETQYF
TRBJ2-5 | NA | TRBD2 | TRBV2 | TGTGCCAGCACGGGACTAGCGGGAGGCGAGACCCAGTACTTC | CASTGLAGGETQYF
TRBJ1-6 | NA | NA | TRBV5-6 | TGTGCCAGCAGCTTTGGGGCGCAGATAAATTCACCCCTCCACTTT | CASSFGAQINSPLHF
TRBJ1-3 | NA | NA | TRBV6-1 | TGTGCCAGCAGTGAGACTGACAGGAAGATCTCTGGAAACACCATATATTTT | CASSETDRKISGNTIYF
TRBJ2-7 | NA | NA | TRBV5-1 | TGCGCCAGCAGTCTCTACGGTGGCTCCTACGAGCAGTACTTC | CASSLYGGSYEQYF
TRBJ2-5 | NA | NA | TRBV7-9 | TGTGCCAGCAGCTTAGCGCTCCGGGGCCAAGAGACCCAGTACTTC | CASSLALRGQETQYF
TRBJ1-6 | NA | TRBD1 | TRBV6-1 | TGTGCCAGCAGTGAATCTCCGGGACAGGGTACCTCACCCCTCCACTTT | CASSESPGQGTSPLHF
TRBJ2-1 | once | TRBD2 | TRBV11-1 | TGTGCCAGCAGCCTGGGACTAGCGGGAGGTCCCCCCTACAATGAGCAGTTCTTC | CASSLGLAGGPPYNEQFF
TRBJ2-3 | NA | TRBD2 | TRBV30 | TGTGCCTGGAGCGGAGCGGGGGGAGCAGATACGCAGTATTTT | CAWSGAGGADTQYF
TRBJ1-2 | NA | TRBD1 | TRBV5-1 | TGCGCCAGCAGCCCGGGACAGGCAACTAACTACGGCTACACCTTC | CASSPGQATNYGYTF
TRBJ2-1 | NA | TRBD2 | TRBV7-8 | TGTGCCAGCAGCCTAAGGACTAGCGGGGTGAGCTCCTACAATGAGCAGTTCTTC | CASSLRTSGVSSYNEQFF
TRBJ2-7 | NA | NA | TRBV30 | TGTGCCTGGAGCCCAGGGGAGAACGAGCAGTACTTC | CAWSPGENEQYF
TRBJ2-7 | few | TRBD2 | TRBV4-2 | TGTGCCAGCAGCCTTCAAAAGGGGACTAGCAACGAGCAGTACTTC | CASSLQKGTSNEQYF
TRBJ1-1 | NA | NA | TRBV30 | TGTGCCTGGAGTTCCCTTCCCGGGGTAGGGACTGAAGCTTTCTTT | CAWSSLPGVGTEAFF
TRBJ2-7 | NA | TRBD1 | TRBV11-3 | TGTGCCAGCAATAAACAGGGGGATTTTTCCTACGAGCAGTACTTC | CASNKQGDFSYEQYF
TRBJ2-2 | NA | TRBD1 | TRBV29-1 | TGCAGCGTTGGGGACAGGGGTTACACCGGGGAGCTGTTTTTT | CSVGDRGYTGELFF
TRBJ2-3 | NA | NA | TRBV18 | TGTGCCAGCTCACCCCTCAGCACAGATACGCAGTATTTT | CASSPLSTDTQYF
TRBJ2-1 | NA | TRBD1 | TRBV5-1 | TGCGCCAGCAGCGATCCTCGACAGGGTAGTGTCGAGCAGTTCTTC | CASSDPRQGSVEQFF
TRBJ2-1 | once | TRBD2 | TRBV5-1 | TGCGCCAGCAGCCCGGGACTAGCGGCGGACAATGAGCAGTTCTTC | CASSPGLAADNEQFF
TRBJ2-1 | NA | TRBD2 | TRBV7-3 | TGTGCCAGCAGCTCAACGGGACTAGCGGGCTACAATGAGCAGTTCTTC | CASSSTGLAGYNEQFF
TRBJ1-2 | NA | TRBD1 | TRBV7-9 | TGTGCCAGCAGCAATCCGGGACAGACGTGGGGCTACACCTTC | CASSNPGQTWGYTF
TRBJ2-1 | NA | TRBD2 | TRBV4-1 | TGCGCCAGCAGCCCCGGGTTAGCGGGGGCCCACAATGAGCAGTTCTTC | CASSPGLAGAHNEQFF
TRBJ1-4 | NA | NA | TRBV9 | TGTGCCAGCAGCGTTCATATGGGAGCAAGTGAAAAACTGTTTTTT | CASSVHMGASEKLFF
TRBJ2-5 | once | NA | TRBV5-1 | TGCGCCAGCAGCTTGGGTAGAGGAGAGACCCAGTACTTC | CASSLGRGETQYF
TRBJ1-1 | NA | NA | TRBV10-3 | TGTGCCATCAGTCTACTGGACAGTAAAAATGAAGCTTTCTTT | CAISLLDSKNEAFF
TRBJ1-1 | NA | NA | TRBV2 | TGTGCCAGCATCCTCAGGGCTGAAGCTTTCTTT | CASILRAEAFF
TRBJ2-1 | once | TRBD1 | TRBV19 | TGTGCCAGTAGTACCGGACAGGGGGCTGGGGAGCAGTTCTTC | CASSTGQGAGEQFF